This T cell receptor (beta chain) originates from a study of early T cells in non-severe SARS-CoV-2 infection. About the study: The chains were unpaired, and the sequenced material was bulk RNA from unsorted whole blood.

The sample holds a few counts of this clonotype. Its antigen remains unidentified. Tagging with unique molecular identifiers was applied to individual cDNA molecules. TCRdb re-derived calls from the 5' RACE reads in MiXCR, one entry per CDR3 protein. The sample lists roughly 80,000 distinct CDR3 sequences, about 10% occurring once. Notes on the study in general: Matching against VDJdb likely underestimated virus-specific expansions, favoring anti-spike CD8.

The input for sequencing was whole blood, taken at baseline. The source of this sequence is an adult who was a healthcare worker with PCR-confirmed SARS-CoV-2 infection or an uninfected control (not recorded which).

CDR3 in amino acids: CSVEDRLGGNEQYF. The CDR3 bases are TGCAGCGTTGAAGATCGGCTTGGGGGGAACGAGCAGTACTTC. The J gene is TRBJ2-7, the V gene TRBV29-1; tentative D call: TRBD2 (6 bases). The CDR3 covers 14 residues. Germline V gives CDR1 SQVTM, CDR2 ANQGSEA. V lost 0 bases and J 5 bases, leaving 14 bases between the germline ends.